Shown below are 16 T cell receptor beta chains from a single sample sequenced in a study of T cell clones after liver transplantation. Using immunoSEQ multiplex PCR, the repertoire was profiled, and TCRdb retains in-frame clones only, with some absent. The data hold tens of thousands of clones, with 75% to 90% observed a single time. The starting material was CD4+ T cells from blood, obtained at the 22-month timepoint. These TCRs come from a human patient who received a liver transplant. Some T cells may have come from the graft donor.

The V call is TRBV6-5, the J call TRBJ1-4, with D hard to call. Germline V gene data show CDR1 as MNHEY and CDR2 as SVGAGI. The CDR3 is made up of 14 amino acids. V dropped 2 bases and J dropped 1 base, with 5 bases sitting between them. CDR3 nucleotides: TGTGCCAGCAGTTACGGCAGAACTAATGAAAAACTGTTTTTT. Residues: CASSYGRTNEKLFF.

The chain employs TRBV7-2 and TRBJ1-1; the D is unclear. This CDR3 has 14 amino acids. Germline V lookup: CDR1 SGHTA, CDR2 FQGNSA. Trimming took off 3 bases at V and 0 bases at J, with 8 bases between the two ends. CDR3 amino acids: CASSFATVNTEAFF. The DNA for the CDR3 is TGTGCCAGCAGCTTCGCCACAGTGAACACTGAAGCTTTCTTT.

This chain connects TRBV6-5 to TRBJ1-6; D gene unclear. Germline V gene sequence: CDR1 MNHEY, CDR2 SVGAGI. V shed 8 bases and J shed 10 bases, with 9 bases lying between them. The CDR3 covers 11 residues. The CDR3 region is CASGVRSPLHF. The CDR3 nucleotides read TGTGCCAGCGGTGTTCGGTCACCCCTCCACTTT.

The rearrangement joins TRBV4-1 to TRBJ2-3; D perhaps matches TRBD2 (5 bases). The CDR3 contains 15 residues. V was cut by 4 bases and J by 3 bases, with 14 bases left in between. Germline V gene lookup returns CDR1 MGHRA and CDR2 YSYEKL. DNA of the CDR3: TGCGCCAGCAGCCCCCGGCGGCTAGCTACAGATACGCAGTATTTT. Protein product: CASSPRRLATDTQYF.

This sequence joins TRBV6-5 and TRBJ2-1, with D possibly matching TRBD1 (6 bases). The CDR3 is made up of 15 amino acids. The germline V gene has CDR1 MNHEY and CDR2 SVGAGI. The V and J ends lost 2 bases and 3 bases respectively, with 11 bases between them. As DNA, the CDR3 is TGTGCCAGCAGTTACCGGGACACACTCTACAATGAGCAGTTCTTC. It encodes CASSYRDTLYNEQFF.

The chain has TRBV10-3 and TRBJ2-1; the D gene is possibly TRBD2 (7 bases). The CDR3 is 14 residues long. Germline lookup yields CDR1 ENHRY and CDR2 SYGVKD. Trimming took 0 bases from V and 9 from J, leaving 12 bases between them. In DNA, the CDR3 is TGTGCCATCAGTGAGTCAGGGGGGAGGGGTGAGCAGTTCTTC. As protein: CAISESGGRGEQFF.

The chain recombines TRBV14 with TRBJ2-7; TRBD2 aligns across 10 bases. The CDR3 covers 14 residues. From germline, CDR1 is SGHDN and CDR2 FVKESK. Trimming cost V 5 bases and J 7 bases; bases outside gene matches: 8. In DNA, the CDR3 is TGTGCCAGCAGCAAAGCGGGGGGGCCTGGAGAGCAGTACTTC. This encodes CASSKAGGPGEQYF.

The rearrangement joins TRBV4-3 to TRBJ2-3; no clear D gene. The CDR3 totals 16 residues. With 0 bases removed from V and 5 bases from J, the gap between germline ends came to 15 bases. The germline CDR1 and CDR2 sequences are LGHNA and YSLEER. CDR3 coding DNA: TGCGCCAGCAGCCAAGAATCCAGGCCTGGGATAGATACGCAGTATTTT. Protein product: CASSQESRPGIDTQYF.

In its sample, this clone was seen once. The chain employs TRBV10-3 and TRBJ2-2; no definite D call. V shed 3 bases and J shed 4 bases, with 12 bases lying between them. Germline CDR1 and CDR2: ENHRY and SYGVKD. This CDR3 region has 15 residues. The CDR3 DNA reads as TGTGCCATCAGTGATGGTAAGGCAGTCACCGGGGAGCTGTTTTTT. Translated: CAISDGKAVTGELFF.

The chain has TRBV7-2 and TRBJ2-5; D is perhaps TRBD2 (7 bases). The germline gives CDR1 SGHTA, CDR2 FQGNSA. The CDR3 has 18 residues. Trimming took off 5 bases at V and 1 base at J, with 23 bases between the two ends. The CDR3 DNA reads TGTGCCAGCAGCAATTCGTTCACAGGGAGGGTGATCCAAGAGACCCAGTACTTC. Translated, it gives CASSNSFTGRVIQETQYF.

This sequence joins TRBV2 and TRBJ2-7; D unclear. CDR1 is SNHLY, CDR2 FYNNEI, per germline. The CDR3 sequence is 13 residues long. Trimming cost V 3 bases and J 4 bases, with 10 bases left between them. Here the CDR3 DNA reads TGTGCCAGCAGTGAGCCCCGCCGATACGAGCAGTACTTC. This gives the protein CASSEPRRYEQYF. Full variable domain (missing parts from reference TRBV2 and TRBJ2-7): EPEVTQTPSHQVTQMGQEVILRCVPISNHLYFYWYRQILGQKVEFLVSFYNNEISEKSEIFDDQFSVERPDGSNFTLKIRSTKLEDSAMYFCASSEPRRYEQYFGPGTRLTVT.

The chain joins TRBV19 to TRBJ2-1; D perhaps matches TRBD1 (5 bases). There are 15 residues in the CDR3. Between the trimmed V and J ends, which lost 3 bases and 9 bases, there was a span of 18 bases. Per the germline V gene, CDR1 is LNHDA and CDR2 is SQIVND (reference sequence). CDR3 protein: CASSISTDSWVEQFF. The CDR3 region has the DNA TGTGCCAGTAGTATCTCTACCGACAGCTGGGTTGAGCAGTTCTTC.

This clone has just one count. One end of the junction is discordant with germline, which a read error may explain. The chain employs TRBV6-4 and TRBJ2-1; D is uncertain. Germline CDR1 reads MRHNA; CDR2 reads SNTAGT. The CDR3 is made up of 15 amino acids. This chain's CDR3 is CASSDPEGGANERFF. CDR3 coding DNA: TGTGCCAGCAGTGACCCCGAAGGCGGAGCCAATGAGCGGTTCTTC.

The CDR3 DNA follows: TGCGCCAGCAGCAATACCGGGACAGCGGGCACCGGGGAGCTGTTTTTT. The encoded protein is CASSNTGTAGTGELFF. The chain has TRBV5-1 and TRBJ2-2, with TRBD1 as a possible D gene (7 bases). From germline, CDR1 is SGHRS and CDR2 YFSETQ. The CDR3 length is 16 residues. V shed 4 bases and J shed 4 bases, with 17 bases lying between them.

J is TRBJ2-3 and V is TRBV5-1; 9 nucleotides match TRBD2. The J segment lost 0 bases and the V segment lost 4 bases, leaving 6 bases of the junction unmatched. Germline V gives CDR1 SGHRS, CDR2 YFSETQ. CDR3 length: 16 residues. This CDR3 reads CASSRRLAESTDTQYF. As DNA, the CDR3 is TGCGCCAGCAGCCGACGACTAGCGGAGAGCACAGATACGCAGTATTTT.

V and J are TRBV11-3 and TRBJ2-5, with 10 bases aligning to TRBD1. V dropped 2 bases and J dropped 4; count of bases not matched to a gene: 10. The CDR3 consists of 17 residues. CDR1 and CDR2 (germline): SGHNT, YENEEA. The CDR3 DNA sequence: TGTGCCAGCAGCTTAAACCCCCCCGGGACAGGGGCAGAGACCCAGTACTTC. Translating it yields CASSLNPPGTGAETQYF.